This T cell receptor beta chain was identified in a study of regulatory T cells in long-lasting Graves disease (dated by TCRdb to the early 2020s). About the study as a whole: Patients with newly diagnosed Graves' disease had been on antithyroid drugs for under 3 months. The study took place in China and was registered as a clinical trial. Peripheral blood TCR sequencing and RNA sequencing compared persistent Graves' disease patients with newly diagnosed Graves' disease patients. A total of 33 samples underwent TCR sequencing, from about 13 patients with persistent Graves' disease and some 20 patients with newly diagnosed Graves' disease.

The receptor library was made with multiplex PCR. The data were produced on an Illumina HiSeq 4000. TCR beta libraries were built with iRepertoire HTBI primers and Arm-PCR amplification of CDR3 regions. Before sequencing, the PCR products underwent gel purification. Concerning the study's data processing: Across samples, about 63 TRBV and 13 to 15 TRBJ segments were identified and used for gene usage analysis of CDR3 amino acid clonotypes. COPE and FqMerger were used to merge the filtered high-quality paired reads into contigs. BLAST was used to align contigs to IMGT TRBV, TRBD and TRBJ reference genes, and CDR3 was defined according to IMGT. Clonotypes above 0.1% frequency were classified as highly expanded clones. Shannon entropy was used to measure repertoire diversity, and the Gini coefficient was used to measure V-J evenness. Public clonotypes were defined as clonotypes shared by more than one individual. The public reads were run again by TCRdb, first through fastp at Q25 and then through MiXCR, and only productive beta chains were kept. CDR3 protein duplicates are merged, each entry listing the most common genes and DNA. The V and J calls and clone size come from TCRdb's table, not from the authors' own analysis. The sample yields about 220,000 distinct CDR3 sequences; roughly a fifth were counted once. The top ten clones comprise roughly 10% of the sample.

Taken from cysteine to phenylalanine, the CDR3 has 14 residues. The read is trimmed to its CDR3 DNA, 42 bases read in frame from base 1. Trimming removed 4 bases from V and 3 bases from J; the gene matches leave 5 bases unexplained. In the germline V gene, CDR1 corresponds to MDHEN and CDR2 to SYDVKM. Read against the paper, the sample's time point label means: newly diagnosed GD, antithyroid drugs for less than 3 months. RNA was extracted from PBMCs in TRIzol for both TCR sequencing and RNA sequencing. The diagnosis of Graves' disease followed American Thyroid Association guidelines. The patients came from an endocrinology department in Xi'an, China. From each patient, around 9 milliliters of peripheral blood was collected into an EDTA anticoagulant tube. Ficoll Paque Plus density gradient separation was used to isolate PBMCs, and no further T cell sorting was performed. An Agilent 2100 Bioanalyzer and agarose gel were used to check RNA quality, while a NanoDrop 2000 measured RNA concentration.

This clonotype was detected ten times or more. The antigen it binds to is not known. Base qualities are not recorded, but no much larger clone differs from it by a single base. General conclusions and limits of the study: Persistent patients shared more public clonotypes among themselves (around 3,000) than newly diagnosed patients did (roughly 920). Sequencing and analysis were limited to the TCR beta chain. Persistent Graves' disease patients showed lower TCR Shannon entropy and fewer highly expanded clones than newly diagnosed patients, suggesting clonal expansion. The authors noted that the small sample size was a limitation that may lower accuracy. TRBV28, TRBJ1-2 and TRBJ2-5 were preferentially used in persistent disease, while TRBV20-1 and TRBJ2-1 were favored in newly diagnosed disease. Because the primary lesion, thyroid tissue, could not be accessed, the study looked at peripheral blood alone.

The same specimen was also included in a second study, on T cells in Graves' hyperthyroidism and ophthalmopathy. The second source states: Graves' hyperthyroidism was defined as stable when no progression to ophthalmopathy occurred over 18 months of follow-up. The hyperthyroidism patients were between 18 and 65 years old and newly diagnosed, with a disease duration of less than 2 months. Patients with uncontrolled infections, other autoimmune diseases, pregnancy or lactation were excluded. Diagnoses relied on clinical symptoms, serum thyroxine and TRAb, thyroid ultrasound and orbital computed tomography. The first round of RT-PCR for the TCR CDR3 was performed with the HTBI primer set and the Qiagen OneStep RT-PCR kit. Blood samples also contained most of the expanded thyroid clonotypes (frequency above 0.001), which suggests that blood repertoires may reflect thyroid immune responses. In cross-validation, a model built on a 13 V-J signature told ophthalmopathy apart from stable hyperthyroidism with under 90% sensitivity and around 81% specificity, and in testing the same model reached 80%/75%. In validation, progression to ophthalmopathy was predicted by the model with about 70% sensitivity and 72% to 85% specificity, a median of about 6 months before onset. To identify TCR V-J signatures that set the groups apart, the researchers used a discovery cohort of more than 95 patients, made up of roughly 45 with Graves' ophthalmopathy and 55 to 65 with stable Graves' hyperthyroidism. Prospective prediction of ophthalmopathy was tested in an independent validation cohort consisting of 18 to 20 hyperthyroidism patients and some 16 patients who later progressed to ophthalmopathy. The approximately 95 discovery patients were divided at random into training and test sets in a 7:3 ratio. Thyroid tissue and blood T-cell repertoires from about six Graves' hyperthyroidism patients were also compared in the study. Following sampling, methimazole starting at 30 mg daily was given to hyperthyroidism patients, and high-dose intravenous methylprednisolone was given to ophthalmopathy patients. A second multiplex PCR round built the libraries, followed by size selection and purification. Libraries were sequenced paired-end with 100 bp reads on an Illumina HiSeq2000. SOAPnuke was used to process the raw data, with reads discarded if the reads contained adapters or uncalled bases, had a mean Phred below 15, or lacked an exact constant-primer or identifier match. COPE v1.2.5 was used to merge high-quality paired reads, and clonotypes were defined as unique nucleotide sequences. MiTCR v1.1 was used to align clonotypes to the IMGT TRBV, TRBD and TRBJ reference segments. Analysis was restricted to V-J combinations with a frequency above 0.0001, which covered 98% to 99.2% of repertoires. The TCS score was defined as F50 (clonal expansion) divided by E x V (chaos), with BLOSUM62-based TCRdist calculated between CDR3 peptides within each V-J. Welch's t-statistics and random forest reduced 514 V-J features to under 15, which were used in a naive Bayes classifier (R e1071). No statistical method was used to fix the sample size in advance, and group allocation was not hidden from the investigators. The paper reports TCR Vbeta CDR3 sequencing of roughly 140 peripheral blood samples: 43 ophthalmopathy, roughly 80 hyperthyroidism and roughly 17 progressor patients.

Here the chain combines TRBV28 and TRBJ1-2, with 7 bases aligning to TRBD1. Specimen: peripheral blood mononuclear cells (PBMCs), collected at new diagnosis, from a patient treated with antithyroid drugs. The receptor's source is a woman in her 30s with Graves disease. Donor details come from another sample of the same person, matched by shared clones. The CDR3 region reads CASSSWDSHYGYTF. The sequence in DNA is TGTGCCAGCAGTTCCTGGGACAGCCACTATGGCTACACCTTC.